These 2 T cell receptor beta chains share one sample of origin, sequenced in a study of T cell responses to AZD1222 COVID-19 vaccine. Assay used: immunoSEQ multiplex PCR; TCRdb lists only in-frame clones, some missing. The table shows 80,000 or so clones, with 90% occurring only once. Sequencing used peripheral blood, obtained on day 0 of AZD1222 vaccination. These receptors were collected from an adult in good health.

The chain recombines TRBV6-1 with TRBJ1-4; 8 bases line up with TRBD1. In germline, CDR1 is MNHNS, CDR2 SASEGT. The length of the CDR3 is 15 residues. Trimming removed 3 bases from V and 7 bases from J; junction bases left unmatched: 7. DNA for the CDR3: TGTGCCAGCAGTGAGGCTCAGGGGGCTGTTGAAAAACTGTTTTTT. This sequence encodes CASSEAQGAVEKLFF.

This chain uses TRBV5-8 with TRBJ1-2; D is possibly TRBD1 (6 bases). Trimming removed 1 base at V and 4 bases at J, with 14 bases between. The CDR3 runs to 15 residues. From germline, CDR1 is SGHTS and CDR2 YDEGEE. This CDR3 reads CASSLQGRLAYGYTF. CDR3 bases: TGTGCCAGCAGCTTGCAGGGGCGCCTGGCCTATGGCTACACCTTC. Based on the CDR3 plus reference TRBV5-8 and TRBJ1-2, the full variable domain is EAGVTQSPTHLIKTRGQQATLRCSPISGHTSVYWYQQALGLGLQFLLWYDEGEERNRGNFPPRFSGRQFPNYSSELNVNALELEDSALYLCASSLQGRLAYGYTFGSGTRLTVV.